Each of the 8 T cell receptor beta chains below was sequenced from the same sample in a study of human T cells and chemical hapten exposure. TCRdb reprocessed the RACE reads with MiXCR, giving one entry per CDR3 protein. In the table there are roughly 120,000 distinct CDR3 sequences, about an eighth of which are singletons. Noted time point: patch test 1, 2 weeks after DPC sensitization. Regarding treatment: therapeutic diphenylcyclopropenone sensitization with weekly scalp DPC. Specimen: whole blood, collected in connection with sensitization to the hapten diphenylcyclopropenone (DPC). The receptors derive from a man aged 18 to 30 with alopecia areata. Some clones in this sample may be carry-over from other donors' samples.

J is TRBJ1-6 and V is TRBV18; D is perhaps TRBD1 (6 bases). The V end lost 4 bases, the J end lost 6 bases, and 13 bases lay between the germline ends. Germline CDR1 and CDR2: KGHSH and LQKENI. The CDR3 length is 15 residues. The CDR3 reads CASSQQGGSNSPLHF. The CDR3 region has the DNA TGTGCCAGCTCACAACAGGGAGGGAGTAATTCACCCCTCCACTTT.

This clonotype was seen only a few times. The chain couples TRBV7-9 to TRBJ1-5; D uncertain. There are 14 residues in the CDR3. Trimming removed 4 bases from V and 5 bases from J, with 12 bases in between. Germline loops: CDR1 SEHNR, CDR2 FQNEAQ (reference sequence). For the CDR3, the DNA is TGTGCCAGCAGCTCGTCCGGGAAAGATCAGCCCCAGCATTTT. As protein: CASSSSGKDQPQHF.

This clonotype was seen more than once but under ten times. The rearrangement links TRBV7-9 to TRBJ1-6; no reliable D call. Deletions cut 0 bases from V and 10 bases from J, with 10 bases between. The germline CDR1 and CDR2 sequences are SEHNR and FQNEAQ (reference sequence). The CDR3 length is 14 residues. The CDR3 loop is CASSLAGSGSPLHF. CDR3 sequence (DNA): TGTGCCAGCAGCTTAGCTGGGTCGGGATCACCCCTCCACTTT.

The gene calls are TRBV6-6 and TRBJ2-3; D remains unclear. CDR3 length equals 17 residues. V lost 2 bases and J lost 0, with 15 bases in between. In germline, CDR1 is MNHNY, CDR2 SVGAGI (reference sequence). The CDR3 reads CASSYMSQIPSTDTQYF. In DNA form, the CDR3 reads TGTGCCAGCAGTTACATGTCGCAGATCCCTAGCACAGATACGCAGTATTTT.

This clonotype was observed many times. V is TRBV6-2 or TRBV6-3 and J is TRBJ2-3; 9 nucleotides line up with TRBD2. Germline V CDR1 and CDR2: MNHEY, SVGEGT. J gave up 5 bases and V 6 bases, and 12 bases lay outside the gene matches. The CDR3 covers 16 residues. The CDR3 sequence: CASRKRGAIGGDTQYF. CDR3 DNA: TGTGCCAGCAGAAAGCGGGGGGCCATAGGTGGAGATACGCAGTATTTT.

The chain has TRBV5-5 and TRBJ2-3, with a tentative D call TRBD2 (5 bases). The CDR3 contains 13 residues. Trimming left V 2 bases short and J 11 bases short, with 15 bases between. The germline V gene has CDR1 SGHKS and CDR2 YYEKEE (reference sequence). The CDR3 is CASSFLFGVEQYF. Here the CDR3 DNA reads TGTGCCAGCAGCTTCCTTTTCGGGGTCGAGCAGTATTTT.

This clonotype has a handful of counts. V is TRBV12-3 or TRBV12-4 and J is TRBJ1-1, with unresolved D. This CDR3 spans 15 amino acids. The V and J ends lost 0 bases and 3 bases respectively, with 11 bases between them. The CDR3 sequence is CASSLARALYTEAFF. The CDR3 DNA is TGTGCCAGCAGTTTAGCTCGCGCCCTTTACACTGAAGCTTTCTTT.

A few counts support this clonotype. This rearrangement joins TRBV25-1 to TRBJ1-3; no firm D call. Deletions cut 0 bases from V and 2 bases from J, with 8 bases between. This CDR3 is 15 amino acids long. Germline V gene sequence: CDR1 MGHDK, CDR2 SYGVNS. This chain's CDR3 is CASSEYQDPGNTIYF. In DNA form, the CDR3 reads TGTGCCAGCAGTGAATACCAGGACCCTGGAAACACCATATATTTT.